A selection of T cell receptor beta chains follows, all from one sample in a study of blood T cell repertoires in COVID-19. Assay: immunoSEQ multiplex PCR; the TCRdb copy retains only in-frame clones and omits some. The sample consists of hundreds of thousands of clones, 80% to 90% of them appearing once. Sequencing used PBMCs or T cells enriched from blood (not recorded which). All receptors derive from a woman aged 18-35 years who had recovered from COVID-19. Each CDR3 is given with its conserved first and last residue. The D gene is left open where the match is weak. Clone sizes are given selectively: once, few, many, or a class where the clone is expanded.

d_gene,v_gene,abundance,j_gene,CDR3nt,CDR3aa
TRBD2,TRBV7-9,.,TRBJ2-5,TGTGCCAGCAGCTTAGTTAGGGTAGCGGGGGATCAAGAGACCCAGTACTTC,CASSLVRVAGDQETQYF
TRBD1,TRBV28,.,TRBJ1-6,TGTGCCAGCAGTCCGGTGACAGGGAGCTCCTATAATTCACCCCTCCACTTT,CASSPVTGSSYNSPLHF
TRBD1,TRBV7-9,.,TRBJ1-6,TGTGCCAGCACGACCGACAGGGAAAATTCACCCCTCCACTTT,CASTTDRENSPLHF
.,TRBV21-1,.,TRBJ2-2,TGTGCCAGCAGCACCGGACAGGGCGGCACCGGGGAGCTGTTTTTT,CASSTGQGGTGELFF
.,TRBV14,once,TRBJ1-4,TGTGCCAGCAGCCAAGATCTTCAGGGGAAACTGTTTTTT,CASSQDLQGKLFF
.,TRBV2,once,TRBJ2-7,TGTGCCACCCGACTCTACAACGAGCAGTACTTC,CATRLYNEQYF
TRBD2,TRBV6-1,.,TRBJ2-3,TGTGCCAGCAGTGAAGCGGCGACTAGCGGGGGGGCTCCCTCGTCTCAGGTGGAAACAGATACGCAGTATTTT,CASSEAATSGGAPSSQVETDTQYF
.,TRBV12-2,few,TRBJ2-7,TGTGCAAGTCGACCCACTAGCTACGAGCAGTACTTC,CASRPTSYEQYF
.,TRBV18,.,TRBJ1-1,TGTGCCAGCTCACCAAGACCAGGGGCCCAATTGAACACTGAAGCTTTCTTT,CASSPRPGAQLNTEAFF
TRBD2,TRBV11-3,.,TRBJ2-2,TGTGCCAGCAGCTTAAGAGGGCTAGCGGGGACCGGGGAGCTGTTTTTT,CASSLRGLAGTGELFF
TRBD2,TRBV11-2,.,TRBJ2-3,TGTGCCAGCAGCCCACCGGGACTAGCGGGGGGGCACGATACGCAGTATTTT,CASSPPGLAGGHDTQYF
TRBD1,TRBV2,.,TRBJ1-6,TGTGCCAGCAGTGAGATGACAGGGTGGAATTCACCCCTCCACTTT,CASSEMTGWNSPLHF
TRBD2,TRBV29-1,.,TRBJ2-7,TGCAGCGTGGAAGGGTGGCGGGGGTCTAGCTCCTACGAGCAGTACTTC,CSVEGWRGSSSYEQYF
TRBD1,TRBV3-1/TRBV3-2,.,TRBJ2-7,TGTGCCAGCAGCCATCGAGGACAGGGATTATACGAGCAGTACTTC,CASSHRGQGLYEQYF
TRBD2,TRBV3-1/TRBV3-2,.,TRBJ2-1,TGTGCCAGCAGACACATGGGGACTAGCGGGTTTGGTGAGCAGTTCTTC,CASRHMGTSGFGEQFF
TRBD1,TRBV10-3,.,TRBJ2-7,TGTGCCATCCAGACAGGGGGCAACGACGAGCAGTACTTC,CAIQTGGNDEQYF
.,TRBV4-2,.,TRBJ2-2,TGTGCCAGCAGCCCCGGACACGACACCGGGGAGCTGTTTTTT,CASSPGHDTGELFF
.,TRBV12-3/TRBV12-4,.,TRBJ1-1,TGTGCCAGCAGTCCGGGGGACACTGAAGCTTTCTTT,CASSPGDTEAFF
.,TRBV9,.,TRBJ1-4,TGTGCCAGCAGCGCAACAGGGAATCCGTCTGAAAAACTGTTTTTT,CASSATGNPSEKLFF
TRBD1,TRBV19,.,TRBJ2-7,TGTGCCAGTTCGAATACCGGGACAGGGAGGTACGAGCAGTACTTC,CASSNTGTGRYEQYF
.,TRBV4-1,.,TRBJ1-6,TGCGCCAGCAGCCAAGTATCAGGGGCAGGTAATTCACCCCTCCACTTT,CASSQVSGAGNSPLHF
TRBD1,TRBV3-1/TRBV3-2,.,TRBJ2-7,TGTGCCAGCAGCCGCCCGGGACAGGGGGCGGGTGAGCAGTACTTC,CASSRPGQGAGEQYF
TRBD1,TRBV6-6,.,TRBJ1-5,TGTGCCAGCAGTTACGGGACAGGGAGGGCACAGCCCCAGCATTTT,CASSYGTGRAQPQHF
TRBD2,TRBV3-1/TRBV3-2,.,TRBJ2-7,TGTGCCAGCAGCCAAGAAGTGGCGGGGGGCTTCCGACGGTACTTC,CASSQEVAGGFRRYF
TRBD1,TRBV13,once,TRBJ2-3,TGTGCCAGCAGCACAAGACAGGGGACAGATACGCAGTATTTT,CASSTRQGTDTQYF
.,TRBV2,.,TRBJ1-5,TGTGCCAGCGACAATGTCGGTCAGCCCCAGCATTTT,CASDNVGQPQHF
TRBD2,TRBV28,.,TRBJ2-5,TGTGCCAGCAGCTACCCGTTCGGCGGGGGTGAGCCACTTAGACAAGAGACCCAGTACTTC,CASSYPFGGGEPLRQETQYF
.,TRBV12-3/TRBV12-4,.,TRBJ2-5,TGTGCCAGCAGCCCAACAGGGAAAGAGACCCAGTACTTC,CASSPTGKETQYF
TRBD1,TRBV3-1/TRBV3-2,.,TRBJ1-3,TGTGCCAGCAGCCAACGACAGGGAGCAAGTTCTGGAAACACCATATATTTT,CASSQRQGASSGNTIYF
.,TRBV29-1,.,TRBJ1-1,TGCAGCGCTCTACTACAGGCCCCCCCTGAAGCTTTCTTT,CSALLQAPPEAFF
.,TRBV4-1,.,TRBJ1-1,TGCGCCAGCAGCCATCGGACAGAAAGCACTGAAGCTTTCTTT,CASSHRTESTEAFF
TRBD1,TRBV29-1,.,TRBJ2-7,TGCAGCGTTGAAGACCTCCGTGGACAGGGAAATCTCGAGCAGTACTTC,CSVEDLRGQGNLEQYF
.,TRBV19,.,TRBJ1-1,TGTGCCAGTAGTTCCCTCAGGGGTTCGGACACTGAAGCTTTCTTT,CASSSLRGSDTEAFF
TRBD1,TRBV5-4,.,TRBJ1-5,TGTGCCAGCAGCTACCAGGGCAGGGGGGTTAATCAGCCCCAGCATTTT,CASSYQGRGVNQPQHF
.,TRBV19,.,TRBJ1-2,TGTGCCAGTAACGAAGGAACAGGTACCCGGGGCTACACCTTC,CASNEGTGTRGYTF
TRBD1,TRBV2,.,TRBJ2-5,TGTGCCACCTTACCACCGACAGGGGGTTACGAGACCCAGTACTTC,CATLPPTGGYETQYF
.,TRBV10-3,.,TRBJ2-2,TGTGCCATCAGCGTAGACAGGTGGCCTATCGGGGAGCTGTTTTTT,CAISVDRWPIGELFF
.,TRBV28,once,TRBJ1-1,TGTGCCAGCAGTTCTTCTACTTTGGACAGAACAGCTTTCTTT,CASSSSTLDRTAFF
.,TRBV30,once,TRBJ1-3,TGTGCCTGGAGTGGACAGGAAAACACCATATATTTT,CAWSGQENTIYF
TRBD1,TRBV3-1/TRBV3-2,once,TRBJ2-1,TGTGCCAGCAGCGCAGACAGGGGGATTTACAATGAGCAGTTCTTC,CASSADRGIYNEQFF
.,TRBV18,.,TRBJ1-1,TGTGCCAGCTCAGAGGGGACTCACGGAGGGTACACTGAAGCTTTCTTT,CASSEGTHGGYTEAFF
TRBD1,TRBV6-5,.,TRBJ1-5,TGTGCCAGCAGGTTGGGACAGTCTGCCAATCAGCCCCAGCATTTT,CASRLGQSANQPQHF
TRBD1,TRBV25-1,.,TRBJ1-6,TGTGCCAGCAGAGGAGGGGGCTGGAATTCACCCCTCCACTTT,CASRGGGWNSPLHF
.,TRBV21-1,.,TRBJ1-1,TGTGCCAGCAGCAAAGTAGGGAGGGACACTGAAGCTTTCTTT,CASSKVGRDTEAFF
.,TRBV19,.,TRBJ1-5,TGTGCCAGTAGTATAGGGGGAACAGGCTCCAGGCAGCCCCAGCATTTT,CASSIGGTGSRQPQHF
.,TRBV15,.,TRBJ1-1,TGTGCCACCAGCAGAGAACCCAGGACAGCCAACACTGAAGCTTTCTTT,CATSREPRTANTEAFF
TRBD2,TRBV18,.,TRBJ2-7,TGTGCCAGCTCACCATTGGGCGCTAGGACTAGCGGGGCCGGACAGTACTTC,CASSPLGARTSGAGQYF
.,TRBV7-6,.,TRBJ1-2,TGTGCCAGCAGCTTAGCTGGGGGCGCATCGGTCTCTGGCTACACCTTC,CASSLAGGASVSGYTF